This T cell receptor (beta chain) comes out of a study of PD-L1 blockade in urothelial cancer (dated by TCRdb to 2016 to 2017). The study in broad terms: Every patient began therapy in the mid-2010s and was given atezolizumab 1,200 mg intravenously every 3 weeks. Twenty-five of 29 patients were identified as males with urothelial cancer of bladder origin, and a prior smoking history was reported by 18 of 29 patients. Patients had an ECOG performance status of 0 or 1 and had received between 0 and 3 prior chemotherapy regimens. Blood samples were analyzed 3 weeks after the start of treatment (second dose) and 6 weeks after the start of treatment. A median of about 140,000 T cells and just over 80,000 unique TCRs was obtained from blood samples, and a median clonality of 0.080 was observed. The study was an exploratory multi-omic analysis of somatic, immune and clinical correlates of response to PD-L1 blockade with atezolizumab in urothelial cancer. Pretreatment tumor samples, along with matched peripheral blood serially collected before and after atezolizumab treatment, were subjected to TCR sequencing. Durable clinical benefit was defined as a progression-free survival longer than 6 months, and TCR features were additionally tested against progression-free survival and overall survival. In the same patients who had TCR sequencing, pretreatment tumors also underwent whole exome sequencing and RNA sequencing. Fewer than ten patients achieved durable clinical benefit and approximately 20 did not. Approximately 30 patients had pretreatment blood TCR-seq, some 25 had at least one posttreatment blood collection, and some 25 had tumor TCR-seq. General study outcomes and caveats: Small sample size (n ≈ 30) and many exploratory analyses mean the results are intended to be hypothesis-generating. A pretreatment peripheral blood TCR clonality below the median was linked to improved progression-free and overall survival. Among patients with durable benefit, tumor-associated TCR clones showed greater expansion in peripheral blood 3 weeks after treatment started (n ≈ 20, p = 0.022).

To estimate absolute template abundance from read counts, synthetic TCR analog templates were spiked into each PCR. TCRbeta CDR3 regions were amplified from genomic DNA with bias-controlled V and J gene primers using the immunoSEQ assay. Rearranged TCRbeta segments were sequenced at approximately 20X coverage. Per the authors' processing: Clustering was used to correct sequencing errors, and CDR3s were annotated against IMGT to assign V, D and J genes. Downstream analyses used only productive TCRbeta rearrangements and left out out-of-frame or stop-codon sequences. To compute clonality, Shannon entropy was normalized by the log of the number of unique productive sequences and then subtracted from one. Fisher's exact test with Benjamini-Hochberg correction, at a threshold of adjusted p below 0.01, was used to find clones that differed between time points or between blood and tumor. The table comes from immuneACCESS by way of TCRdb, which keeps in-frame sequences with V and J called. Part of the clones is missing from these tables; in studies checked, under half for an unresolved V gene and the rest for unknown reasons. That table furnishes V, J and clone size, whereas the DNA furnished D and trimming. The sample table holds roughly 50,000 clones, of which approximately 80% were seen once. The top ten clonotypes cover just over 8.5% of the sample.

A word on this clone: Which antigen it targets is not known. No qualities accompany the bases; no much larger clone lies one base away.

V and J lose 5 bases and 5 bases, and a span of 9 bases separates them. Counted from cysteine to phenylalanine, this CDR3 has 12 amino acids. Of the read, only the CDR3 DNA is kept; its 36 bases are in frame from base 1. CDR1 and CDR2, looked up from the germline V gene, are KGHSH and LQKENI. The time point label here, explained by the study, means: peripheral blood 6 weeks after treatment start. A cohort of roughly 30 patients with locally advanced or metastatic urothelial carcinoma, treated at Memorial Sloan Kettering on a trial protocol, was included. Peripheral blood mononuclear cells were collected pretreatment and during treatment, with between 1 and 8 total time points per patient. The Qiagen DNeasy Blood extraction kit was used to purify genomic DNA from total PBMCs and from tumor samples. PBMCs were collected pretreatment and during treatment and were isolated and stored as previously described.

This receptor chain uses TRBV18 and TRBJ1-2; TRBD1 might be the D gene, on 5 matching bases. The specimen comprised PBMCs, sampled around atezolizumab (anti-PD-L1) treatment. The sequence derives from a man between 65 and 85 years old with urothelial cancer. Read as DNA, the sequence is TGTGCCAGCTCAGCCTCAGGGTATGGCTACACCTTC. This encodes CASSASGYGYTF.